This TCR beta chain was sequenced in a study of blood T cell repertoires in COVID-19 (TCRdb year 2020). About the study as a whole: Collaborator samples came from the United States, Italy and Spain and covered acute and convalescent phases of COVID-19. The prospective study material was composed of cDNA or gDNA derived from T cells, B-cell-depleted T cells, or PBMCs. The dataset comprised deeply sampled blood TCRbeta repertoires from subjects exposed to, actively infected with, or recovered from COVID-19. A freely available public database, intended as a resource for researchers studying the immune response to SARS-CoV-2, is where the repertoires were released. Samples were obtained from the ongoing ImmuneRACE study (first 160 participants) and from over a thousand subjects provided by 6 global collaborators. Nearly every sample came with metadata listing a de-identified subject ID, COVID-19 status, age in years and sex. Where HLA class I and class II types were available, the types were taken from metadata supplied by the sample provider, not from assay-based typing. Study-wide findings and limitations: Clinical and demographic metadata were provided uncurated, with the amount varying by source and participant.

For CDR1 and CDR2, the germline V gene lists SNHLY and FYNNEI. The V and J ends are trimmed by 0 bases and 4 bases, leaving 9 bases between them. The CDR3 goes from the cysteine to the phenylalanine over 14 residues. Only the CDR3 DNA stays, 42 bases, in frame from base 1. Each collaborating institution followed its own protocols to collect whole blood in K2EDTA tubes. For TCRbeta analysis, collaborators shipped samples as frozen whole blood, isolated PBMCs, or DNA extracted from either of those sample types. A remark on this clone: Its antigen remains undetermined. Base qualities are not at hand, and no much larger clone is one base apart.

The immunoSEQ Assay, a bias-controlled multiplex PCR, was used to amplify TCRbeta CDR3 regions from genomic DNA. Concerning the study's data processing: The number of nucleated cells in each sample was estimated from the amplification of reference gene primers within the assay. To quantify the absolute abundance of each unique TCRbeta CDR3 rearrangement, sequence reads were collapsed and filtered. For each sample, productive Simpson clonality was calculated as the square root of Simpson's diversity index over productive rearrangements. The source is immuneACCESS, and TCRdb retained only in-frame sequences with V and J called. Part of the clones is not carried over; for the studies checked, unresolved V genes explain less than half of this, and the remainder is unexplained. V, J and clone size are those of that table, while D and trimming were read from the DNA. This sample holds around 250,000 clones; around 83% were observed only once. In total, the top ten clones hold approximately 6% of the sample.

The sequenced sample was peripheral blood. The chain joins TRBV2 to TRBJ1-2; the best D guess is TRBD1, with 5 bases matching. The TCR was taken from an elderly man with acute or convalescent COVID-19. This receptor has the CDR3 CASSEASGPYGYTF. The nucleotide sequence reads as follows: TGTGCCAGCAGTGAAGCATCAGGGCCCTATGGCTACACCTTC.